This TCR beta chain derives from a study of T cell responses to AZD1222 COVID-19 vaccine. Study-wide context: Recipients boosted at about 4 weeks or about 12 weeks are pooled. Whole-study findings and limits: Mapped onto spike, vaccine-associated CD4 TCRs spanned it and were dominant at 160-218 and 743-854. Clonal diversity was possibly underestimated; the donors were predominantly white British and more often female. Every sample of the repertoires postdated the peak T cell response.

Concerning this clone itself: The antigen is undetermined.

V was clipped by 3 bases and J by 0 bases, with 12 bases between them. Germline values: CDR1 MRHNA, CDR2 SNTAGT. CDR3 length: 16 amino acids. The data were produced by immunoSEQ multiplex PCR, yet TCRdb's version contains in-frame clones alone and is incomplete. The sample consists of around 120,000 clones, roughly 90% of them appearing once. The source is an adult in good health. This sequence joins TRBV6-4 and TRBJ2-4; D gene unclear. The sample here was peripheral blood, taken on day 0 of AZD1222 vaccination. The CDR3 DNA is TGTGCCAGCAGTGATGATCCCAGGTTAGCCAAAAACATTCAGTACTTC. This translates into CASSDDPRLAKNIQYF.